This entry concerns a single T cell receptor (beta chain). The entry originates in a study of T cells in Graves' hyperthyroidism and ophthalmopathy. V dropped 6 bases and J dropped 8 bases, with 17 bases sitting between them. CDR1 is DFQATT, CDR2 SNEGSKA, per germline (reference sequence). This CDR3 region has 13 residues. TCR beta CDR3 regions were amplified from RNA transcripts. Carried out on the TCR CDR3, a first-round RT-PCR used the HTBI primer set. TCRdb used MiXCR to reprocess the multiplex PCR reads, holding one entry per CDR3 protein. The sample yields about 530,000 distinct CDR3 sequences, approximately 17% seen once.

Material: blood. This receptor was obtained from a woman younger than 30 with Graves' ophthalmopathy. The chain combines TRBV20-1 with TRBJ2-1, with D unclear. The chain's CDR3 is CSANTFNFHEQFF. The CDR3, as DNA: TGCAGTGCCAACACTTTTAATTTCCATGAGCAGTTCTTC.